The 5 T cell receptor beta chains below all came from one sample that was sequenced in a study of blood T cell repertoires in COVID-19. Generated by immunoSEQ multiplex PCR, the TCRdb table keeps only in-frame clones and is missing some. This table has 470,000 or so clones, approximately 83% appearing once. The source material was peripheral blood. The receptors stem from a human donor in a cohort sampled during active COVID-19.

Of note for this clone: The junction does not match germline at one end; this may be a read error. The chain recombines TRBV30 with TRBJ1-2; 7 bases are shared with TRBD1. Germline CDR1 reads GTSNPN; CDR2 reads SVGIG (reference sequence). The CDR3 has 14 residues. In nucleotides, the CDR3 is TGTGCATGGAATCCTTCGGAGACAGGGATCGGCTACACCTTC. It is translated as CAWNPSETGIGYTF.

This chain joins TRBV5-4 and TRBJ2-7, with 7 bases matching TRBD1. V shed 4 bases and J 6 bases; nucleotides not matched to a gene: 10. This CDR3 comprises 14 residues. Germline CDR1 SGHNT, CDR2 YYREEE (reference sequence). For the CDR3, the DNA is TGTGCCAGCAGCGGGAACAGGGGTGAGGGCGAGCAGTACTTC. It specifies CASSGNRGEGEQYF.

The chain is built from TRBV30 and TRBJ2-7; 7 nucleotides align to TRBD2. V was clipped by 8 bases and J by 0 bases; unmatched bases: 4. CDR3 length: 12 amino acids. Germline V CDR1 and CDR2: GTSNPN, SVGIG (reference sequence). The CDR3 coding sequence is TGTGCCGGGGGGGAGGTCTCCTACGAGCAGTACTTC. This translates into CAGGEVSYEQYF.

The chain combines TRBV9 with TRBJ2-5; 8 nucleotides line up with TRBD1. V dropped 3 bases and J dropped 1; count of bases not matched to a gene: 2. Germline-derived CDR1 and CDR2 are SGDLS and YYNGEE. The CDR3 runs to 14 residues. The CDR3 is CASSATGGQETQYF. The CDR3 DNA reads TGTGCCAGCAGCGCCACAGGGGGCCAAGAGACCCAGTACTTC.

The rearrangement links TRBV10-3 to TRBJ2-1; a possible D gene is TRBD1 (6 bases). Trimming stripped 9 bases from V and 2 bases from J, with 8 bases between. Germline CDR1 reads ENHRY; CDR2 reads SYGVKD. CDR3 length equals 12 residues. In DNA, the CDR3 is TGTGCCATTCAGGGGACCTACAATGAGCAGTTCTTC. This gives the protein CAIQGTYNEQFF.